This TCR beta chain stems from a study of shared clonotypes between healthy human individuals. In the study overall: The plates for each donor numbered three CD4 naive, three CD4 memory, two CD8 naive and one CD8 memory.

The table came from immunoSEQ multiplex PCR; TCRdb's copy has only in-frame clones and leaves some out. The top ten clones hold 1% to 1.5% of a sample with some 2 million clones, 85% to 95% of them seen once. The naive CD8 subset, CD45RO-negative cells positively selected for CCR7, excluded terminally differentiated effector memory CD45RA+ cells. The V gene end was trimmed by 4 bases and the J gene end by 5 bases; junction bases not matched to a gene: 1. This CDR3 spans 14 amino acids. Germline CDR1 is MGHRA and CDR2 is YSYEKL. The rearrangement uses TRBV4-1 and TRBJ2-5, with 13 bases matching TRBD2. Sequenced sample: naive CD8+ T cells sorted from blood. This TCR came from a man aged 18 to 29 in good health. This CDR3 is CASSLTSGRETQYF. In DNA, the CDR3 is TGCGCCAGCAGCCTGACTAGCGGGAGGGAGACCCAGTACTTC.